The sequence of this T cell receptor (beta chain) was determined in a study of blood T cells in healthy people across ages. Points from the study as a whole: In long-lived donors, naive CD4+ cell counts and diversity exceeded those of aged donors. Older age coincided with a roughly linear decline in TCR beta diversity per million T cells.

The CDR3 is 14 amino acids. Germline V gene sequence: CDR1 SGHRS, CDR2 YFSETQ. V dropped 4 bases and J dropped 3; count of bases not matched to a gene: 3. Each sample gave at least 6.5 million isolated PBMCs. Per individual sample, total RNA of at least 6 micrograms was extracted. Primed by a sample-barcoded 5' primer and a J-beta primer mix, a second PCR proceeded for about 6 to 12 cycles. TCRdb used MiXCR to reprocess the 5' RACE reads, holding one entry per CDR3 protein. The table includes 1.2 million to 1.5 million distinct CDR3 sequences, around 59% detected once. As for this clonotype: Its antigen is still unknown.

The sample comprised blood. This TCR derives from a man aged 18-30 years in good health. The J gene is TRBJ1-1, the V gene TRBV5-1, with 10 bases that match TRBD1. CDR3 amino acids: CASSAGTGDTEAFF. The CDR3 nucleotides read TGCGCCAGCAGCGCCGGGACAGGGGACACTGAAGCTTTCTTT.